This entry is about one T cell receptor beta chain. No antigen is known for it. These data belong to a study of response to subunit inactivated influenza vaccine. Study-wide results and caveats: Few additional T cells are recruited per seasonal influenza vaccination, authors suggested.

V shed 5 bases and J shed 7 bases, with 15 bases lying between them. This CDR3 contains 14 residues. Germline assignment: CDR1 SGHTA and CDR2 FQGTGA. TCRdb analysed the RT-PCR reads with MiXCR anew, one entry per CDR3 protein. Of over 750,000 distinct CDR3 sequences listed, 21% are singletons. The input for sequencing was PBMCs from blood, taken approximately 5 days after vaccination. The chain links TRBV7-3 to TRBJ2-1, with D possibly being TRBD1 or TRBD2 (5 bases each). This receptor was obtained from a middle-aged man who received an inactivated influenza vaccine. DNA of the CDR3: TGTGCCAGCAGCCCTAGTGGGGGAAGGAATGAGCAGTTCTTC. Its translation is CASSPSGGRNEQFF. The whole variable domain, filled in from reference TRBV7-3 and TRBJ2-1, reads GAGVSQTPSNKVTEKGKYVELRCDPISGHTALYWYRQSLGQGPEFLIYFQGTGAADDSGLPNDRFFAVRPEGSVSTLKIQRTERGDSAVYLCASSPSGGRNEQFFGPGTRLTVL.